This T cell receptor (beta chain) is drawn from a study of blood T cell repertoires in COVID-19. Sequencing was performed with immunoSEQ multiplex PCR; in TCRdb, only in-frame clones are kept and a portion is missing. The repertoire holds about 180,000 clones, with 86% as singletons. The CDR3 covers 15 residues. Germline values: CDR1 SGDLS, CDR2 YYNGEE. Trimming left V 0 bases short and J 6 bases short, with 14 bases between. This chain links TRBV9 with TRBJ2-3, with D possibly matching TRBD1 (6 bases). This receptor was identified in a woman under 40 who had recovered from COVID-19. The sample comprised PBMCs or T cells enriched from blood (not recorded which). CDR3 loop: CASSVELTGGDTQYF. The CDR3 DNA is TGTGCCAGCAGCGTAGAGTTGACAGGCGGGGATACGCAGTATTTT.